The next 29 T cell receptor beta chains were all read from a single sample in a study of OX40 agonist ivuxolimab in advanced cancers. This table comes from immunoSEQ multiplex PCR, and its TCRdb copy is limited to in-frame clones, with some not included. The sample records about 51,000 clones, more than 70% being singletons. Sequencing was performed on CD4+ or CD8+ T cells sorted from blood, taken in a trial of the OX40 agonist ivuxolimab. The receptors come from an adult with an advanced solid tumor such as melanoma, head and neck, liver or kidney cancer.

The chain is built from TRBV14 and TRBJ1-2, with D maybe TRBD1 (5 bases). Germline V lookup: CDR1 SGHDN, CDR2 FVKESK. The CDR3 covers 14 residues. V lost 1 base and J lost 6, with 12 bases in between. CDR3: CASSQGLPGHGYTF. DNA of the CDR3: TGTGCCAGCAGCCAAGGCCTTCCGGGACATGGCTACACCTTC.

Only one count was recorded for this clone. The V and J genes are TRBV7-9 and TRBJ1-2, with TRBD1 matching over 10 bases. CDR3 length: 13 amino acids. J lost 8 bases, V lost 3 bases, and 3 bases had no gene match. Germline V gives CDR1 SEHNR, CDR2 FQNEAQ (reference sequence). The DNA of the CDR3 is TGTGCCAGCAGCTTGACAGGGGGCGTCGGCTACACCTTC. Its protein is CASSLTGGVGYTF.

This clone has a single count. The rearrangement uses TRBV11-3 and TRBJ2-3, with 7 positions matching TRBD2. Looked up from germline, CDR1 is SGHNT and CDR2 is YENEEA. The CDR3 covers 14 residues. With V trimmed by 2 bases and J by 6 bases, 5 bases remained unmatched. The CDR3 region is CASSLSSGTDTQYF. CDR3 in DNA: TGTGCCAGCAGCTTATCAAGCGGGACGGATACGCAGTATTTT.

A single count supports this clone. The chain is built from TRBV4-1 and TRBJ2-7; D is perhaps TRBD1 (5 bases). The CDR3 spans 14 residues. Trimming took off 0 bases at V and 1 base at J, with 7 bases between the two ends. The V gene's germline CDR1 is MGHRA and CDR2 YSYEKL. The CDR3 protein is CASSQDQGSYEQYF. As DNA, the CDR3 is TGCGCCAGCAGCCAAGATCAGGGATCCTACGAGCAGTACTTC.

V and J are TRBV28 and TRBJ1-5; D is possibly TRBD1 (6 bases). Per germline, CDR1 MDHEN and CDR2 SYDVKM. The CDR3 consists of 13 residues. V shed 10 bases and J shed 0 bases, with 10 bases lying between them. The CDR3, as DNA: TGTGCCACCGGGGGGCATAGCAATCAGCCCCAGCATTTT. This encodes CATGGHSNQPQHF.

Here the CDR3 reads CASSVTGGTALSNTEAFF. CDR3 nucleotides: TGTGCCAGCAGCGTAACGGGTGGGACAGCCTTATCGAACACTGAAGCTTTCTTT. The chain combines TRBV9 with TRBJ1-1; 7 bases fit TRBD1. The trim removed 1 base at V and 1 base at J, leaving 13 bases unmatched. CDR1 and CDR2 from the germline V gene are SGDLS and YYNGEE. The CDR3 loop spans 18 amino acids.

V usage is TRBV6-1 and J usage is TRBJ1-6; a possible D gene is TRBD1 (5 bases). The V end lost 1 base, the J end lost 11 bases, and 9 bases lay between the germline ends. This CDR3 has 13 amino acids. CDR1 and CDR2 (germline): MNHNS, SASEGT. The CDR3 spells CASSEEGAAPLHF. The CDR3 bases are TGTGCCAGCAGTGAAGAAGGGGCCGCACCCCTCCACTTT.

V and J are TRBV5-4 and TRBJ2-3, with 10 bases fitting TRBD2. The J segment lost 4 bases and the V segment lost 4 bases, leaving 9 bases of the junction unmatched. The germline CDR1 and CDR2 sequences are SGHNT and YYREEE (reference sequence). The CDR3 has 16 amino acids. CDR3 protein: CASSLRKSGRADTQYF. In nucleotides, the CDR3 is TGTGCCAGCAGCCTCAGGAAGAGCGGGAGGGCAGATACGCAGTATTTT.

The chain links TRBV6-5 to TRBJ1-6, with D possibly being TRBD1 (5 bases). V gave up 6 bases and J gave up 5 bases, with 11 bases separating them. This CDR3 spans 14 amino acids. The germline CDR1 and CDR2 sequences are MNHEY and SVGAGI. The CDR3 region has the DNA TGTGCCAGCAGCCTGGGGCAGAATAATTCACCCCTCCACTTT. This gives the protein CASSLGQNNSPLHF.

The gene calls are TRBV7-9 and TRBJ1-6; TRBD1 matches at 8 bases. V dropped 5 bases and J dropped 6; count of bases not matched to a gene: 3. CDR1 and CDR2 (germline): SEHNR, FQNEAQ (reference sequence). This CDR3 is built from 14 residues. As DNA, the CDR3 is TGTGCCAGCAGCGAAACAGGGGGTAATTCACCCCTCCACTTT. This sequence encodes CASSETGGNSPLHF.

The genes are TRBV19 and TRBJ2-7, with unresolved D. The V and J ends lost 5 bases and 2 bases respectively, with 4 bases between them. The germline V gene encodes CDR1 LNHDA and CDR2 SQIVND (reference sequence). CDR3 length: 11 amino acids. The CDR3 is CASSSTYEQYF. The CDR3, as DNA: TGTGCCAGTAGTTCCACCTACGAGCAGTACTTC.

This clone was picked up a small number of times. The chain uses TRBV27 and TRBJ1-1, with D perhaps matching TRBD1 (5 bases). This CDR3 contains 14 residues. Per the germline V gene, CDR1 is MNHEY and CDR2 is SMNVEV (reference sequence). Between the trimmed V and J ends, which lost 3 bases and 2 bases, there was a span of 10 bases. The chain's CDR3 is CASSLIGQNTEAFF. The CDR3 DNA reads TGTGCCAGCAGTTTGATCGGACAAAACACTGAAGCTTTCTTT.

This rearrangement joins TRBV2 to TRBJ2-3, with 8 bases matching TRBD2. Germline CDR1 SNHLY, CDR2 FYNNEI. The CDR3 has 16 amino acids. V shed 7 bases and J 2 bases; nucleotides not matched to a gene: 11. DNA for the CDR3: TGTGCCAGCATGGGCGGGGGGCTAGCGGTCACAGATACGCAGTATTTT. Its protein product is CASMGGGLAVTDTQYF. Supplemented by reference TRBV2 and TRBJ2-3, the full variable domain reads EPEVTQTPSHQVTQMGQEVILRCVPISNHLYFYWYRQILGQKVEFLVSFYNNEISEKSEIFDDQFSVERPDGSNFTLKIRSTKLEDSAMYFCASMGGGLAVTDTQYFGPGTRLTVL.

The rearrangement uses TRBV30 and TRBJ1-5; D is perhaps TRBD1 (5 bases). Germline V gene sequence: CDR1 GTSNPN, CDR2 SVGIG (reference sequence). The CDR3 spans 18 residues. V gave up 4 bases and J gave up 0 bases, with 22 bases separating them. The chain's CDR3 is CAWTAGTGYSYSNQPQHF. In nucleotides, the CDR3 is TGTGCCTGGACTGCCGGGACTGGCTATAGTTATAGCAATCAGCCCCAGCATTTT.

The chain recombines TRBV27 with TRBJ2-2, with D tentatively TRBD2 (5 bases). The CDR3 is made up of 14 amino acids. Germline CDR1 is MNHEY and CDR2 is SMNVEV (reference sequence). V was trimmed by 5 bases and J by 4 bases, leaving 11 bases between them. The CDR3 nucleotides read TGTGCCAGCAGTCCCGGGGTAGGCACCGGGGAGCTGTTTTTT. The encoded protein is CASSPGVGTGELFF.

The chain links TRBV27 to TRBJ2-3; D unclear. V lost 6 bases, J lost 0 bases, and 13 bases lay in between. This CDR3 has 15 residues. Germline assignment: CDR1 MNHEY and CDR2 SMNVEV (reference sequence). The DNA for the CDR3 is TGTGCCAGCAGACACTCTAGAGCTAGCACAGATACGCAGTATTTT. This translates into CASRHSRASTDTQYF.

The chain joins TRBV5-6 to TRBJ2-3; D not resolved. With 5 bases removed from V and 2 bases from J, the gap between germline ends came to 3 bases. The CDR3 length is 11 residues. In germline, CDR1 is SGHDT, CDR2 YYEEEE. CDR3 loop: CASSSTDTQYF. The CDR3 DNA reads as TGTGCCAGCAGTTCCACAGATACGCAGTATTTT.

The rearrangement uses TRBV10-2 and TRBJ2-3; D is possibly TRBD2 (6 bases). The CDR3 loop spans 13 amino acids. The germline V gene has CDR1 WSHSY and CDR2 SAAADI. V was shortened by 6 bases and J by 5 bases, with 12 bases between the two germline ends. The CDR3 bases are TGCGCCAGCAGAGATCCGGGACTAGATACGCAGTATTTT. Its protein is CASRDPGLDTQYF.

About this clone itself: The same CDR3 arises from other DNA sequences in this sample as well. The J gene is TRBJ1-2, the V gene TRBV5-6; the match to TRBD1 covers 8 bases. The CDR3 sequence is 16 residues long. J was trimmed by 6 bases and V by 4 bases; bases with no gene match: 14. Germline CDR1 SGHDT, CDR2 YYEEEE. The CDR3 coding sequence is TGTGCCAGCAGCGAAGGTCTCAACAGGGGGGGTGATGGCTACACCTTC. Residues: CASSEGLNRGGDGYTF.

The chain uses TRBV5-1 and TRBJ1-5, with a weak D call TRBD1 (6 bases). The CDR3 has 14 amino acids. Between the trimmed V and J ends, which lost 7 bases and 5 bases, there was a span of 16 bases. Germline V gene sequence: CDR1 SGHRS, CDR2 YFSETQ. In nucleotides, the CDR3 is TGCGCCAGCGCGAGAGGAGGGGGGGATCAGCCCCAGCATTTT. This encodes CASARGGGDQPQHF. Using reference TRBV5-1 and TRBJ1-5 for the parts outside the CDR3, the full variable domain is KAGVTQTPRYLIKTRGQQVTLSCSPISGHRSVSWYQQTPGQGLQFLFEYFSETQRNKGNFPGRFSGRQFSNSRSEMNVSTLELGDSALYLCASARGGGDQPQHFGDGTRLSIL.

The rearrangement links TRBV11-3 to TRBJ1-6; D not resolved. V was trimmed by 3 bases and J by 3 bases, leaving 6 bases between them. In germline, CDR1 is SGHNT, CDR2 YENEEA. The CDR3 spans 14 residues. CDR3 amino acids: CASSFGLYNSPLHF. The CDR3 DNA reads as TGTGCCAGCAGCTTCGGTCTCTATAATTCACCCCTCCACTTT.

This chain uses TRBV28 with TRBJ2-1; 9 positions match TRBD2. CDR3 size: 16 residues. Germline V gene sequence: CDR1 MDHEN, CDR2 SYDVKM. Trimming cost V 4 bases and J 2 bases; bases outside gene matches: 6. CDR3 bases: TGTGCCAGCAGTTCAGTTGGCGGGAGGGCCTACAATGAGCAGTTCTTC. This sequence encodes CASSSVGGRAYNEQFF.

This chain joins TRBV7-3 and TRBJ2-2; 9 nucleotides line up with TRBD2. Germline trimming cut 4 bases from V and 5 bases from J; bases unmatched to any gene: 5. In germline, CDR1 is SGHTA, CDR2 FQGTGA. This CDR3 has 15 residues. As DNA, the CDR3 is TGTGCCAGCAGCTCGGCGGGAGGGGAGACCGGGGAGCTGTTTTTT. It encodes CASSSAGGETGELFF.

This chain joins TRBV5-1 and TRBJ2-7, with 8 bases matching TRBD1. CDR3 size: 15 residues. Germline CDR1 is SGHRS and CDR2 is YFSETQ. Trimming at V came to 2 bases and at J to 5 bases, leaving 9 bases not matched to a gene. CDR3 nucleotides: TGCGCCAGCAGCTTAGCGACAGGGGCTTGGAACGAGCAGTACTTC. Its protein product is CASSLATGAWNEQYF.

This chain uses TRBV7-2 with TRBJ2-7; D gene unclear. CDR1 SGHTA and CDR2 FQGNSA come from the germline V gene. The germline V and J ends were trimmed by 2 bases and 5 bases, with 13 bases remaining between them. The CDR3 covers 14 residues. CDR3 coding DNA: TGTGCCAGCAGCTTATATAACGTGGGCCACGAGCAGTACTTC. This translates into CASSLYNVGHEQYF.

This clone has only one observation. In DNA, the CDR3 is TGTGCCTGGAGTGTGGGGAGGGGCAATCAGCCCCAGCATTTT. Translated, it gives CAWSVGRGNQPQHF. The chain links TRBV30 to TRBJ1-5; D gene uncertain. The CDR3 sequence is 14 residues long. With 0 bases removed from V and 2 bases from J, the gap between germline ends came to 8 bases. CDR1 is GTSNPN, CDR2 SVGIG, per germline (reference sequence).

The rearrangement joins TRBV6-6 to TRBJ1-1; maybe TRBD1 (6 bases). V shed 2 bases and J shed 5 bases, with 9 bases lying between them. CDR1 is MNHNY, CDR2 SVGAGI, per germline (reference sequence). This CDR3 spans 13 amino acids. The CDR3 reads CASSYLQGTEAFF. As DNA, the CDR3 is TGTGCCAGCAGTTACCTTCAGGGGACTGAAGCTTTCTTT.

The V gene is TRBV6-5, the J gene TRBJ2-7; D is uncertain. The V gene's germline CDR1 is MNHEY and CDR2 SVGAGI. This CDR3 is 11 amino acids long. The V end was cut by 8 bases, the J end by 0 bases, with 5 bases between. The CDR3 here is CASGVSYEQYF. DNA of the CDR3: TGTGCCAGCGGGGTCTCCTACGAGCAGTACTTC.

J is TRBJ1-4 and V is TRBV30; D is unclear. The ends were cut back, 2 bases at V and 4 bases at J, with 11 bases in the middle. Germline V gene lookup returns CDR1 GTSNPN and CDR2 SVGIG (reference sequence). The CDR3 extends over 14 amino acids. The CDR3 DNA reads TGTGCCTGGAGTTTTATATCGGGTAATGAAAAACTGTTTTTT. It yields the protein CAWSFISGNEKLFF.